These T cell receptor beta chains were read from a single sample in a study of shared clonotypes between healthy human individuals. The assay was immunoSEQ multiplex PCR, and TCRdb's table has in-frame clones only and misses some. The repertoire holds about 1 million clones, with about 76% as singletons. Specimen: memory CD4+ T cells sorted from blood. All receptors derive from a man between 18 and 29 years old in good health. Each CDR3 is given with its conserved first and last residue. D genes are given only for firm matches. For some rows the clone size is stated as once, few or many, or as a class when expanded; others skip it.

D: .
V: TRBV5-1
J: TRBJ1-5
size: .
CDR3: CASSPGGSGRDQPQHF
DNA: TGCGCCAGCAGTCCAGGAGGGTCAGGGAGGGATCAGCCCCAGCATTTT

D: .
V: TRBV6-5
J: TRBJ2-7
size: .
CDR3: CASSRSAEQYF
DNA: TGTGCCAGCAGCAGGTCGGCCGAGCAGTACTTC

D: .
V: TRBV15
J: TRBJ2-6
size: .
CDR3: CATSRDRTVSGANVLTF
DNA: TGTGCCACCAGCAGGGACCGGACAGTTTCTGGGGCCAACGTCCTGACTTTC

D: TRBD2
V: TRBV7-2
J: TRBJ2-3
size: .
CDR3: CATTSGRARDTQYF
DNA: TGTGCCACGACTAGCGGGAGGGCAAGAGATACGCAGTATTTT

D: .
V: TRBV6-5
J: TRBJ1-5
size: .
CDR3: CASSLRGNSNQPQHF
DNA: TGTGCCAGCAGTTTGCGAGGGAATAGCAATCAGCCCCAGCATTTT

D: TRBD1
V: TRBV19
J: TRBJ1-2
size: .
CDR3: CASRDDRAVYGYTF
DNA: TGTGCCAGTAGAGACGACAGGGCGGTCTATGGCTACACCTTC

D: TRBD1
V: TRBV5-1
J: TRBJ2-7
size: .
CDR3: CASSLGQGQGEQYF
DNA: TGCGCCAGCAGCTTGGGACAGGGTCAGGGGGAGCAGTACTTC

D: .
V: TRBV11-2
J: TRBJ2-3
size: .
CDR3: CASSSQLRGDTQYF
DNA: TGTGCCAGCAGCTCCCAGCTCCGGGGGGATACGCAGTATTTT

D: TRBD1
V: TRBV7-9
J: TRBJ1-6
size: few
CDR3: CASSLDRQGYNSPLHF
DNA: TGTGCCAGCAGTCTTGACAGACAGGGGTATAATTCACCCCTCCACTTT

D: TRBD1
V: TRBV6-5
J: TRBJ1-1
size: .
CDR3: CASNLGTATEAFF
DNA: TGTGCCAGCAACCTCGGGACAGCCACTGAAGCTTTCTTT

D: TRBD2
V: TRBV9
J: TRBJ2-1
size: many
CDR3: CASSVDPSGSYNEQFF
DNA: TGTGCCAGCAGCGTAGATCCTAGCGGGAGTTACAATGAGCAGTTCTTC

D: .
V: TRBV18
J: TRBJ2-2
size: .
CDR3: CASSRPGDGELFF
DNA: TGTGCCAGCTCACGTCCGGGAGACGGGGAGCTGTTTTTT

D: TRBD2
V: TRBV2
J: TRBJ2-7
size: .
CDR3: CASRTDGSGSANEQYF
DNA: TGTGCCAGCAGGACTGACGGTAGCGGGAGTGCTAACGAGCAGTACTTC

D: TRBD2
V: TRBV19
J: TRBJ2-7
size: .
CDR3: CASRRTSGGYEQYF
DNA: TGTGCCAGTCGCCGGACTAGCGGGGGCTACGAGCAGTACTTC